These 26 T cell receptor beta chains came from one sample sequenced in a study of Ad26.COV2.S vaccination and SARS-CoV-2 variants. Regarding treatment: 15 to 20 received Ad26.COV2.S at low or high dose, single or two shots; 5 received placebo; per-sample allocation not given. Following the first vaccine or placebo injection, samples were taken on day 63. Clones were read by immunoSEQ multiplex PCR, and TCRdb kept only the in-frame ones, dropping some. The table records about 410,000 clones, approximately 91% of them present only once. The source material was peripheral blood, sampled in a trial of Ad26.COV2.S vaccine versus placebo. The receptors shown here come from a person between 18 and 59 years old who received the Ad26.COV2.S COVID-19 vaccine or a placebo.

This chain joins TRBV11-2 and TRBJ1-3; possibly TRBD1 for D (6 bases). The CDR3 runs 15 residues. Germline V gene sequence: CDR1 SGHAT, CDR2 FQNNGV. V was pared by 5 bases and J by 0 bases, with 11 bases between. In nucleotides, the CDR3 is TGTGCCAGCAGCCCTGACAGGAGCTCTGGAAACACCATATATTTT. Protein product: CASSPDRSSGNTIYF.

The V call is TRBV6-1, the J call TRBJ2-2; D gene ambiguous. V dropped 3 bases and J dropped 1 base, with 9 bases sitting between them. The germline gives CDR1 MNHNS, CDR2 SASEGT. The CDR3 is 15 residues long. The DNA for the CDR3 is TGTGCCAGCAGTGATGTTTTGGGGAACACCGGGGAGCTGTTTTTT. Translation: CASSDVLGNTGELFF.

V is TRBV2 and J is TRBJ2-1; D uncertain. The ends were cut back, 2 bases at V and 9 bases at J, with 14 bases in the middle. The CDR3 sequence is 14 residues long. Per the germline V gene, CDR1 is SNHLY and CDR2 is FYNNEI. The CDR3 is CASSERAVLSEQFF. Written as DNA, the CDR3 is TGTGCCAGCAGTGAAAGGGCGGTTCTCAGTGAGCAGTTCTTC.

The chain has TRBV10-2 and TRBJ1-5; D perhaps matches TRBD1 (5 bases). V was shortened by 6 bases and J by 3 bases, with 9 bases between the two germline ends. This CDR3 region has 13 residues. CDR1 WSHSY and CDR2 SAAADI come from the germline V gene. The CDR3 DNA is TGCGCCAGCAGGGGGACCCACAATCAGCCCCAGCATTTT. Translated, it gives CASRGTHNQPQHF.

This rearrangement joins TRBV28 to TRBJ2-5; D gene unclear. The germline V gene has CDR1 MDHEN and CDR2 SYDVKM. Trimming pared 3 bases from V and 0 bases from J, leaving 5 bases between. This CDR3 region has 13 residues. The CDR3 DNA reads TGTGCCAGCAGTTTCTGGAACCAAGAGACCCAGTACTTC. This encodes CASSFWNQETQYF. The entire variable domain, with the rest obtained from reference TRBV28 and TRBJ2-5, is as follows: DVKVTQSSRYLVKRTGEKVFLECVQDMDHENMFWYRQDPGLGLRLIYFSYDVKMKEKGDIPEGYSVSREKKERFSLILESASTNQTSMYLCASSFWNQETQYFGPGTRLLVL.

The J gene is TRBJ2-1, the V gene TRBV6-6; D is unresolved. The CDR3 consists of 9 residues. Looked up from germline, CDR1 is MNHNY and CDR2 is SVGAGI (reference sequence). Trimming took off 5 bases at V and 10 bases at J, with 3 bases between the two ends. Written as DNA, the CDR3 is TGTGCCAGCAGTCGCGAGCAGTTCTTC. Residues: CASSREQFF.

The gene calls are TRBV28 and TRBJ2-1; the match to TRBD2 covers 7 bases. V lost 8 bases, J lost 6 bases, and 7 bases stayed unmatched. CDR1 and CDR2 (germline): MDHEN, SYDVKM. The CDR3 extends over 13 amino acids. The CDR3 region has the DNA TGTGCCAGCCGGGACTACCGCTTCAATGAGCAGTTCTTC. Its translation is CASRDYRFNEQFF.

The chain has TRBV6-1 and TRBJ2-3; 10 bases agree with TRBD2. The germline V gene has CDR1 MNHNS and CDR2 SASEGT. The CDR3 has 15 residues. The ends lost 2 bases at V and 4 bases at J; junction bases unmatched: 3. DNA for the CDR3: TGTGCCAGCAGTGAATCTAGCGGGAGACCAGATACGCAGTATTTT. Its protein is CASSESSGRPDTQYF.

The chain carries TRBV6-6 and TRBJ1-3; TRBD1 matches at 7 bases. Germline-derived CDR1 and CDR2 are MNHNY and SVGAGI (reference sequence). V lost 5 bases, J lost 0 bases, and 7 bases stayed unmatched. The CDR3 sequence is 16 residues long. CDR3 coding DNA: TGTGCCAGCAGTCGACAGGGACTTAGCTCTGGAAACACCATATATTTT. As protein: CASSRQGLSSGNTIYF.

This chain connects TRBV9 to TRBJ1-6; possible D gene TRBD1, 6 bases. V was shortened by 0 bases and J by 7 bases, with 8 bases between the two germline ends. CDR3 length: 14 amino acids. From germline, CDR1 is SGDLS and CDR2 YYNGEE. The CDR3 DNA follows: TGTGCCAGCAGCGTAGGGGGGGCGAATTCACCCCTCCACTTT. This gives the protein CASSVGGANSPLHF.

V usage is TRBV5-4 and J usage is TRBJ2-4, with a weak D call TRBD2 (5 bases). Trimming removed 4 bases from V and 8 bases from J, with 13 bases in between. The CDR3 contains 13 residues. Germline V gene sequence: CDR1 SGHNT, CDR2 YYREEE (reference sequence). CDR3 sequence reads: CASSRGEWDIQYF. In DNA, the CDR3 is TGTGCCAGCAGCCGTGGGGAGTGGGACATTCAGTACTTC.

The gene calls are TRBV30 and TRBJ1-4; unclear D gene. CDR1 is GTSNPN, CDR2 SVGIG, per germline (reference sequence). Trimming cost V 3 bases and J 0 bases, with 14 bases left between them. The CDR3 totals 16 residues. The CDR3 protein is CAWRVGQIATNEKLFF. Here the CDR3 DNA reads TGTGCCTGGAGGGTCGGGCAGATTGCAACTAATGAAAAACTGTTTTTT.

CDR3 sequence: CASSLSGGGNEQFF. The CDR3 region has the DNA TGTGCCAGCAGCTTATCGGGTGGGGGTAATGAGCAGTTCTTC. This sequence joins TRBV7-6 and TRBJ2-1, with D perhaps assigned TRBD1 or TRBD2 (5 bases each). The CDR3 sequence is 14 residues long. From germline, CDR1 is SGHVS and CDR2 FNYEAQ. V gave up 2 bases and J gave up 7 bases, with 12 bases separating them.

As to this clone: The junction departs from germline at one end; a sequencing error may be responsible. The chain is built from TRBV10-3 and TRBJ2-6; tentative D call: TRBD2 (6 bases). The CDR3 length is 13 residues. Germline V lookup: CDR1 ENHRY, CDR2 SYGVKD. The CDR3 DNA sequence: TGTGCCGTCAGGGAGGCTGGGGCCAACGTCCTGACTTTC. It encodes CAVREAGANVLTF.

The CDR3 nucleotides are TGTGCCAGCAGCGCGGAGCGATCCTATAGCTCCTACAATGAGCAGTTCTTC. This encodes CASSAERSYSSYNEQFF. The chain is built from TRBV7-9 and TRBJ2-1; no clear D. This CDR3 spans 17 amino acids. Germline V CDR1 and CDR2: SEHNR, FQNEAQ (reference sequence). V was cut by 5 bases and J by 0 bases, with 17 bases left in between.

J is TRBJ2-1 and V is TRBV15; a weak D match, TRBD2 (5 bases). This CDR3 spans 11 amino acids. The germline V gene has CDR1 LNHNV and CDR2 YYDKDF (reference sequence). V lost 4 bases to trimming and J lost 10 bases, with 8 bases between them. CDR3 sequence reads: CATSIREEQFF. Written as DNA, the CDR3 is TGTGCCACCAGCATTCGGGAAGAGCAGTTCTTC.

This chain joins TRBV6-2 or TRBV6-3 and TRBJ2-7; D is ambiguous. CDR1 MNHEY and CDR2 SVGEGT come from the germline V gene. V was shortened by 1 base and J by 4 bases, with 11 bases between the two germline ends. CDR3 size: 14 residues. CDR3 protein: CASSYWMGPYEQYF. The CDR3 coding sequence is TGTGCCAGCAGTTACTGGATGGGCCCGTACGAGCAGTACTTC.

This chain connects TRBV5-6 to TRBJ1-2; 8 nucleotides match TRBD1. Germline CDR1 and CDR2: SGHDT and YYEEEE. The trim removed 5 bases at V and 8 bases at J, leaving 11 bases unmatched. The CDR3 runs 14 residues. In DNA form, the CDR3 reads TGTGCCAGCAGTCCCGACAGGGGAAAAGTGGGCTACACCTTC. This sequence encodes CASSPDRGKVGYTF.

The chain uses TRBV19 and TRBJ2-7; D is perhaps TRBD2 (6 bases). V was cut by 3 bases and J by 7 bases, with 13 bases left in between. The CDR3 length is 13 residues. Germline V gives CDR1 LNHDA, CDR2 SQIVND (reference sequence). The CDR3 region is CASSIKRGREQYF. CDR3 coding DNA: TGTGCCAGTAGTATTAAGAGAGGGAGGGAGCAGTACTTC.

The genes are TRBV6-2 or TRBV6-3 and TRBJ2-1; 10 nucleotides match TRBD2. The germline V gene encodes CDR1 MNHEY and CDR2 SVGEGT. CDR3 length: 18 residues. V shed 0 bases, J shed 5 bases, and the junction held 10 bases outside the gene matches. CDR3 amino acids: CASSYSITTSGFNNEQFF. CDR3 DNA: TGTGCCAGCAGTTACTCGATCACGACTAGCGGGTTCAACAATGAGCAGTTCTTC.

This chain links TRBV11-2 with TRBJ2-1; D not certain. V lost 0 bases and J lost 12, with 12 bases in between. The CDR3 has 13 residues. CDR1 is SGHAT and CDR2 is FQNNGV in the germline V gene. The CDR3 loop is CASSLDGRRRQFF. The CDR3 region has the DNA TGTGCCAGCAGCTTAGACGGGCGCCGTAGGCAGTTCTTC.

The chain carries TRBV5-1 and TRBJ1-1; TRBD1 matches at 7 bases. Unmatched junction bases numbered 5, after V lost 3 bases and J lost 6 bases. The CDR3 consists of 13 residues. Germline V gene lookup returns CDR1 SGHRS and CDR2 YFSETQ. As DNA, the CDR3 is TGCGCCAGCAGCTCACAGGGGTGGGCTGAAGCTTTCTTT. It yields the protein CASSSQGWAEAFF.

V is TRBV29-1 and J is TRBJ2-7; D unresolved. Germline CDR1 SQVTM, CDR2 ANQGSEA. The CDR3 contains 12 residues. Trimming pared 6 bases from V and 7 bases from J, leaving 16 bases between. This CDR3 is CSVAGTGWEQYF. The CDR3 bases are TGCAGCGTCGCCGGTACCGGGTGGGAGCAGTACTTC.

This rearrangement joins TRBV27 to TRBJ1-6; D gene ambiguous. CDR1 MNHEY and CDR2 SMNVEV come from the germline V gene (reference sequence). This CDR3 spans 17 amino acids. Trimming left V 3 bases short and J 4 bases short, with 16 bases between. CDR3 residues: CASSLSSEKTYNSPLHF. In DNA, the CDR3 is TGTGCCAGCAGTTTGTCCTCCGAGAAGACTTATAATTCACCCCTCCACTTT.

The V and J genes are TRBV27 and TRBJ1-2, with D hard to call. V dropped 5 bases and J dropped 6 bases, with 7 bases sitting between them. The CDR3 runs 11 residues. Germline V gene data show CDR1 as MNHEY and CDR2 as SMNVEV (reference sequence). CDR3 sequence reads: CASSPPDGYTF. DNA for the CDR3: TGTGCCAGCAGTCCCCCCGATGGCTACACCTTC.

The rearrangement uses TRBV28 and TRBJ2-5, with a tentative D call TRBD1 (7 bases). Looked up from germline, CDR1 is MDHEN and CDR2 is SYDVKM. This CDR3 comprises 14 residues. V lost 8 bases to trimming and J lost 3 bases, with 16 bases between them. The CDR3 sequence: CASHAAGGKETQYF. CDR3 in DNA: TGTGCCAGCCACGCGGCAGGGGGGAAAGAGACCCAGTACTTC.